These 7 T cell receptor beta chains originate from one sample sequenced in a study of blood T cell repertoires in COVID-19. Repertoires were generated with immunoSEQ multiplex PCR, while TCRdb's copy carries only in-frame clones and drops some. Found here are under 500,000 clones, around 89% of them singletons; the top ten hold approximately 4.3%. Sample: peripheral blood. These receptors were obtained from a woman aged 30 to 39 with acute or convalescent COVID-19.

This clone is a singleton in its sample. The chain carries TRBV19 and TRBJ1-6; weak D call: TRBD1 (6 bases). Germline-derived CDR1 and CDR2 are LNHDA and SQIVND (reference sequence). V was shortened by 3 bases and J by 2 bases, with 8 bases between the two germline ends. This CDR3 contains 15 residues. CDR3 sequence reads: CASSIRGPYNSPLHF. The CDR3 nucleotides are TGTGCCAGTAGTATCAGGGGACCCTATAATTCACCCCTCCACTTT.

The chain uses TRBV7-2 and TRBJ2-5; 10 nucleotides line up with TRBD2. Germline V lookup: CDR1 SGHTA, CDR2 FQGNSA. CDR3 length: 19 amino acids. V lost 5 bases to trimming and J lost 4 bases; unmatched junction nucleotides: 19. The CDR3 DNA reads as TGTGCCAGCAGCCCACGCGGTAGGGGGAGCGGGGGGGGCCGAGAGACCCAGTACTTC. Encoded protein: CASSPRGRGSGGGRETQYF.

The CDR3 loop is CATSDGQGIQETQYF. The CDR3 nucleotides read TGTGCCACCAGTGACGGACAGGGAATTCAAGAGACCCAGTACTTC. The V gene is TRBV24-1, the J gene TRBJ2-5, with 8 bases matching TRBD1. There are 15 residues in the CDR3. In germline, CDR1 is KGHDR, CDR2 SFDVKD. The V and J ends lost 4 bases and 2 bases, in that order; junction bases with no gene match: 5.

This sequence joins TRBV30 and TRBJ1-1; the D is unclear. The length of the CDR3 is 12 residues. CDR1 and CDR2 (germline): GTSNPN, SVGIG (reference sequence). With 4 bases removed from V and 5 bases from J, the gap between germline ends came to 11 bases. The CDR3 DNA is TGTGCCTGGACTTACCCGGGGACTGAAGCTTTCTTT. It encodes CAWTYPGTEAFF. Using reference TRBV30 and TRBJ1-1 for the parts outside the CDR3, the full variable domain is SQTIHQWPATLVQPVGSPLSLECTVEGTSNPNLYWYRQAAGRGLQLLFYSVGIGQISSEVPQNLSASRPQDRQFILSSKKLLLSDSGFYLCAWTYPGTEAFFGQGTRLTVV.

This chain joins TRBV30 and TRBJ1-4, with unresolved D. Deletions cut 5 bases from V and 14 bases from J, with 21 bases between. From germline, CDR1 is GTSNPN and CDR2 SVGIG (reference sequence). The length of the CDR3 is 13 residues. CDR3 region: CAWGEPKSFRLFF. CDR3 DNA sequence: TGTGCCTGGGGAGAACCTAAATCGTTCAGGCTGTTTTTT. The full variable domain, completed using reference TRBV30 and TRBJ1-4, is SQTIHQWPATLVQPVGSPLSLECTVEGTSNPNLYWYRQAAGRGLQLLFYSVGIGQISSEVPQNLSASRPQDRQFILSSKKLLLSDSGFYLCAWGEPKSFRLFFGSGTQLSVL.

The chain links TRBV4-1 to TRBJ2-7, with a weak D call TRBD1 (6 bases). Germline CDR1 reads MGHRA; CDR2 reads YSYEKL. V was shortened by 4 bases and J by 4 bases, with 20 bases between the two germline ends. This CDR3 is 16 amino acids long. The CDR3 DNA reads TGCGCCAGCAGCCCCACAGCCCTTCAGGGGCGGTACGAGCAGTACTTC. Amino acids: CASSPTALQGRYEQYF.

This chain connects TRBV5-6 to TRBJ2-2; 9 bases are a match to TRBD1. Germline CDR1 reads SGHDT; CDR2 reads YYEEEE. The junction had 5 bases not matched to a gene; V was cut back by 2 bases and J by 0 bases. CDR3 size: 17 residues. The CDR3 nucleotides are TGTGCCAGCAGCTTTTTCAGGACAGGGGCGAACACCGGGGAGCTGTTTTTT. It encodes CASSFFRTGANTGELFF.